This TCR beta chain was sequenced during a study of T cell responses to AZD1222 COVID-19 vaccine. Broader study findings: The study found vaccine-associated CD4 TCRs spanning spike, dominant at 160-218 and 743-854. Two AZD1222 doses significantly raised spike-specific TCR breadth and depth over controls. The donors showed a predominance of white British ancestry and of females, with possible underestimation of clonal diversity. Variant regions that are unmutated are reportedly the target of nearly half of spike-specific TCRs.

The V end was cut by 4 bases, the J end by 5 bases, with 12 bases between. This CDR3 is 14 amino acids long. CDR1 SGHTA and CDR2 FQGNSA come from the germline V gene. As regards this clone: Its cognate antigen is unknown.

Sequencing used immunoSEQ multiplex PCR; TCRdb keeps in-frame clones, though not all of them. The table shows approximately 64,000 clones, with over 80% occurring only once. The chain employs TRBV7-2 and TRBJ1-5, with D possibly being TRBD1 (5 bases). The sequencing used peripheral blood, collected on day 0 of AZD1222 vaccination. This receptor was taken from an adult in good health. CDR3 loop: CASSSGTVYQPQHF. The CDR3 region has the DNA TGTGCCAGCAGCTCCGGGACGGTCTATCAGCCCCAGCATTTT. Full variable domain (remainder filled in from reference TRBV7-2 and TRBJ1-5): GAGVSQSPSNKVTEKGKDVELRCDPISGHTALYWYRQSLGQGLEFLIYFQGNSAPDKSGLPSDRFSAERTGGSVSTLTIQRTQQEDSAVYLCASSSGTVYQPQHFGDGTRLSIL.